The 28 T cell receptor beta chains listed next were all sequenced from one sample in a study of blood T cell repertoires in COVID-19. Assay: immunoSEQ multiplex PCR; the TCRdb copy retains only in-frame clones and omits some. This sample has about 400,000 clones, with around 90% found just once. The sequencing sample was made of PBMCs or T cells enriched from blood (not recorded which). The source of these receptors is a woman aged 40 to 49 with acute COVID-19.

V is TRBV19 and J is TRBJ1-1; 9 bases align to TRBD1. The CDR3 contains 13 residues. The germline CDR1 and CDR2 sequences are LNHDA and SQIVND (reference sequence). V lost 3 bases, J lost 10 bases, and 6 bases stayed unmatched. The CDR3 bases are TGTGCCAGTAGTATTACCGGGACAGGGTTAGCTTTCTTT. Its translation is CASSITGTGLAFF.

The chain couples TRBV5-1 to TRBJ2-1, with a tentative D call TRBD1 (6 bases). The length of the CDR3 is 19 residues. Germline V gene data show CDR1 as SGHRS and CDR2 as YFSETQ. Trimming left V 0 bases short and J 3 bases short, with 22 bases between. DNA of the CDR3: TGCGCCAGCAGCTTGGGGCTTATGCTCAGGGGCGGTCTCTACAATGAGCAGTTCTTC. Translation gives CASSLGLMLRGGLYNEQFF.

This chain connects TRBV6-5 to TRBJ2-7, with D possibly matching TRBD2 (6 bases). V was cut by 6 bases and J by 7 bases, with 10 bases left in between. The CDR3 extends over 11 amino acids. Germline lookup yields CDR1 MNHEY and CDR2 SVGAGI. CDR3 amino acids: CASRGTLEQYF. The CDR3 DNA reads as TGTGCCAGCAGGGGGACTTTGGAGCAGTACTTC.

The chain uses TRBV5-1 and TRBJ2-5; possible D gene TRBD2, 5 bases. V lost 2 bases, J lost 5 bases, and 10 bases lay in between. The CDR3 covers 13 residues. CDR1 is SGHRS, CDR2 YFSETQ, per germline. The CDR3 coding sequence is TGCGCCAGCAGCTTCTCGCGAGGGGAGACCCAGTACTTC. It specifies CASSFSRGETQYF.

The chain has TRBV21-1 and TRBJ2-3; the D call of TRBD1 is as the table states it, not checked on the DNA. TRBV21-1 is given as a pseudogene. The CDR3 is made up of 15 amino acids. CDR3 DNA: TGTGCCAGCAGCCTCAGGGGGTTCAGCACAGATACGCAGTATTTT. Translating gives CASSLRGFSTDTQYF.

The chain employs TRBV9 and TRBJ1-1; no definite D call. Germline CDR1 reads SGDLS; CDR2 reads YYNGEE. V was pared by 1 base and J by 2 bases, with 9 bases between. The length of the CDR3 is 14 residues. The chain's CDR3 is CASSVSEGNTEAFF. For the CDR3, the DNA is TGTGCCAGCAGCGTATCTGAGGGAAACACTGAAGCTTTCTTT.

Notes on this clone: Other DNA sequences within the sample encode an identical CDR3. The V gene is TRBV5-1, the J gene TRBJ1-4, with 7 bases lining up with TRBD1. J lost 3 bases, V lost 3 bases, and 2 bases had no gene match. The CDR3 is 14 residues long. In germline, CDR1 is SGHRS, CDR2 YFSETQ. In DNA form, the CDR3 reads TGCGCCAGCAGCTCCGGGACAGCTAATGAAAAACTGTTTTTT. It encodes CASSSGTANEKLFF.

The rearrangement joins TRBV5-1 to TRBJ1-6; D gene unclear. CDR1 is SGHRS and CDR2 is YFSETQ in the germline V gene. The CDR3 length is 15 residues. V gave up 4 bases and J gave up 8 bases, with 16 bases separating them. The CDR3 is CASSVLWPRDSPLHF. The CDR3 DNA reads TGCGCCAGCAGCGTCTTATGGCCACGGGATTCACCCCTCCACTTT. Combining the CDR3 with reference TRBV5-1 and TRBJ1-6 gives the whole variable domain KAGVTQTPRYLIKTRGQQVTLSCSPISGHRSVSWYQQTPGQGLQFLFEYFSETQRNKGNFPGRFSGRQFSNSRSEMNVSTLELGDSALYLCASSVLWPRDSPLHFGNGTRLTVT.

J is TRBJ1-3 and V is TRBV9, with unresolved D. The CDR3 extends over 14 amino acids. Trimming took off 0 bases at V and 1 base at J, with 5 bases between the two ends. The V gene's germline CDR1 is SGDLS and CDR2 YYNGEE. The CDR3 here is CASSVDTSGNTIYF. For the CDR3, the DNA is TGTGCCAGCAGCGTAGATACATCTGGAAACACCATATATTTT.

This sequence joins TRBV29-1 and TRBJ2-7; weak D call: TRBD2 (6 bases). Germline V gene data show CDR1 as SQVTM and CDR2 as ANQGSEA. This CDR3 contains 13 residues. V was clipped by 6 bases and J by 2 bases, with 14 bases between them. In nucleotides, the CDR3 is TGCAGCGTAGGGGACGGGACTCCCTACGAGCAGTACTTC. Translating it yields CSVGDGTPYEQYF.

The chain employs TRBV20-1 and TRBJ1-5, with D unresolved. Trimming removed 3 bases from V and 0 bases from J, with 12 bases in between. The CDR3 spans 15 residues. CDR1 is DFQATT, CDR2 SNEGSKA, per germline (reference sequence). The CDR3 loop reads CSASNVGYSNQPQHF. CDR3 in DNA: TGCAGTGCTAGTAATGTCGGGTATAGCAATCAGCCCCAGCATTTT.

The chain couples TRBV7-2 to TRBJ1-2; 9 nucleotides align to TRBD1. Trimming took 3 bases from V and 5 from J; bases not matched to a gene: 4. The germline V gene has CDR1 SGHTA and CDR2 FQGNSA. The CDR3 sequence is 14 residues long. The CDR3 DNA reads TGTGCCAGCAGCTTTGGACAGGGGAAATATGGCTACACCTTC. This sequence encodes CASSFGQGKYGYTF.

The chain carries TRBV5-1 and TRBJ2-2; D is possibly TRBD2 (6 bases). This CDR3 has 16 amino acids. CDR1 and CDR2 from the germline V gene are SGHRS and YFSETQ. Trimming stripped 4 bases from V and 1 base from J, with 14 bases between. The CDR3 coding sequence is TGCGCCAGCAGCCCCATTTGGCGGGGGAACACCGGGGAGCTGTTTTTT. It specifies CASSPIWRGNTGELFF.

The rearrangement joins TRBV5-4 to TRBJ2-5, with 11 positions matching TRBD2. The CDR3 is made up of 15 amino acids. Germline V gene lookup returns CDR1 SGHNT and CDR2 YYREEE (reference sequence). Trimming at V came to 4 bases and at J to 4 bases, leaving 6 bases not matched to a gene. DNA for the CDR3: TGTGCCAGCAGCGAGGTTACTAGCGGGGGAGAGACCCAGTACTTC. This encodes CASSEVTSGGETQYF.

This chain connects TRBV19 to TRBJ1-1; D is unresolved. Germline values: CDR1 LNHDA, CDR2 SQIVND (reference sequence). CDR3 length equals 12 residues. Between the trimmed V and J ends, which lost 9 bases and 4 bases, there was a span of 12 bases. CDR3 coding DNA: TGTGCCAGCTGTTCCCCAGGCACTGAAGCTTTCTTT. Protein product: CASCSPGTEAFF.

The V gene is TRBV9, the J gene TRBJ1-6; 8 bases map to TRBD1. The CDR3 extends over 14 amino acids. Germline lookup yields CDR1 SGDLS and CDR2 YYNGEE. V dropped 0 bases and J dropped 13; count of bases not matched to a gene: 6. The CDR3 spells CASSVDDRGWPLHF. As DNA, the CDR3 is TGTGCCAGCAGCGTAGACGACAGGGGATGGCCCCTCCACTTT. Full variable domain (remainder filled in from reference TRBV9 and TRBJ1-6): DSGVTQTPKHLITATGQRVTLRCSPRSGDLSVYWYQQSLDQGLQFLIQYYNGEERAKGNILERFSAQQFPDLHSELNLSSLELGDSALYFCASSVDDRGWPLHFGNGTRLTVT.

The rearrangement uses TRBV5-6 and TRBJ1-5, with TRBD1 matching 9 bases. The CDR3 totals 16 residues. The germline CDR1 and CDR2 sequences are SGHDT and YYEEEE. Losses at the gene ends were 0 bases for V and 4 bases for J; bases not matched to a gene: 5. The CDR3 DNA follows: TGTGCCAGCAGCTTGGGACAGGGGGTTTCAAATCAGCCCCAGCATTTT. This codes for CASSLGQGVSNQPQHF.

The chain uses TRBV6-5 and TRBJ2-7, with 8 positions matching TRBD2. V lost 7 bases to trimming and J lost 5 bases; unmatched junction nucleotides: 13. Per the germline V gene, CDR1 is MNHEY and CDR2 is SVGAGI. The CDR3 runs 15 residues. CDR3 region: CASTFVGGGVDEQYF. Written as DNA, the CDR3 is TGTGCCAGCACCTTTGTCGGGGGGGGCGTGGACGAGCAGTACTTC.

This clone came up a few times. The chain carries TRBV6-4 and TRBJ1-5; the D is unclear. The length of the CDR3 is 11 residues. V lost 5 bases and J 9 bases, leaving 8 bases between the germline ends. CDR1 MRHNA and CDR2 SNTAGT come from the germline V gene. The CDR3 reads CASSTRGPQHF. CDR3 in DNA: TGTGCCAGCAGTACCCGGGGGCCCCAGCATTTT.

With regard to this clone: The sample holds other DNA sequences that translate to the same CDR3. The chain has TRBV5-1 and TRBJ2-1; D is ambiguous. This CDR3 region has 13 residues. V lost 0 bases and J lost 4, with 5 bases in between. The germline V gene encodes CDR1 SGHRS and CDR2 YFSETQ. In DNA, the CDR3 is TGCGCCAGCAGCTTGGACTCGTACAATGAGCAGTTCTTC. This sequence encodes CASSLDSYNEQFF.

The rearrangement links TRBV7-9 to TRBJ2-1, with 8 bases that match TRBD2. Germline V CDR1 and CDR2: SEHNR, FQNEAQ (reference sequence). The length of the CDR3 is 14 residues. The trim removed 5 bases at V and 8 bases at J, leaving 8 bases unmatched. The DNA for the CDR3 is TGTGCCAGCAGCCCTTACCCGGGGGGGGATGAGCAGTTCTTC. Amino acids: CASSPYPGGDEQFF.

The CDR3 loop is CASSEGTGAGQPQHF. As DNA, the CDR3 is TGCGCCAGCAGTGAGGGGACAGGGGCAGGACAGCCCCAGCATTTT. J is TRBJ1-5 and V is TRBV10-2; 10 bases are a match to TRBD1. The J segment lost 7 bases and the V segment lost 2 bases, leaving 5 bases of the junction unmatched. The CDR3 has 15 residues. In germline, CDR1 is WSHSY, CDR2 SAAADI.

The chain carries TRBV28 and TRBJ2-2; maybe TRBD1 (6 bases). The V gene lost 7 bases and the J gene lost 4 bases, with 13 bases spanning the gap. Per germline, CDR1 MDHEN and CDR2 SYDVKM. The CDR3 contains 14 residues. CDR3 in amino acids: CASKQGLGTGELFF. Written as DNA, the CDR3 is TGTGCCAGCAAACAGGGTCTAGGCACCGGGGAGCTGTTTTTT.

This clone has a single count. This chain links TRBV18 with TRBJ2-7; 7 nucleotides match TRBD1. Trimming took 3 bases from V and 3 from J; bases not matched to a gene: 2. Per germline, CDR1 KGHSH and CDR2 LQKENI. The CDR3 sequence is 13 residues long. CDR3 loop: CASSPGTDYEQYF. The CDR3 nucleotides read TGTGCCAGCTCACCCGGGACAGACTACGAGCAGTACTTC.

The V call is TRBV3-1 (or the pseudogene TRBV3-2), the J call TRBJ2-7, with a weak D call TRBD1 (5 bases). In germline, CDR1 is LGHDT, CDR2 YNNKEL (reference sequence). V dropped 3 bases and J dropped 3 bases, with 21 bases sitting between them. This CDR3 region has 17 residues. This chain's CDR3 is CASSHLGWQGRNYEQYF. The CDR3 coding sequence is TGTGCCAGCAGCCATCTAGGGTGGCAGGGAAGGAACTACGAGCAGTACTTC.

DNA of the CDR3: TGTGCCAGCAGCGGCGGAGGGGACACCGGGGAGCTGTTTTTT. Protein: CASSGGGDTGELFF. The gene calls are TRBV9 and TRBJ2-2; a weak D match, TRBD2 (6 bases). V lost 3 bases to trimming and J lost 3 bases, with 9 bases between them. The length of the CDR3 is 14 residues. Germline V CDR1 and CDR2: SGDLS, YYNGEE.

The chain employs TRBV6-1 and TRBJ1-3, with D possibly TRBD1 on 6 matching bases. This CDR3 spans 16 amino acids. Trimming stripped 3 bases from V and 0 bases from J, with 12 bases between. Per the germline V gene, CDR1 is MNHNS and CDR2 is SASEGT. CDR3: CASSERQVFSGNTIYF. In DNA form, the CDR3 reads TGTGCCAGCAGTGAGAGACAGGTTTTCTCTGGAAACACCATATATTTT.

The gene calls are TRBV7-9 and TRBJ1-2; 7 nucleotides match TRBD1. V lost 5 bases and J lost 7; bases outside the gene matches: 16. There are 16 residues in the CDR3. Germline V gene lookup returns CDR1 SEHNR and CDR2 FQNEAQ (reference sequence). CDR3 in DNA: TGTGCCAGCAGCCCCGCTCTAGGCGAGGGGGCATCTGGCTACACCTTC. Translated: CASSPALGEGASGYTF.